The clone carrying this T cell receptor beta chain was counted a few times. What it binds is unknown. The sample originates from a study of T-cell reconstitution after alpha-beta-depleted transplantation in children. General study results and limits: By one year post-transplant, T-cell counts and diversity largely arose from T cells that were newly produced.

V lost 7 bases to trimming and J lost 5 bases; unmatched junction nucleotides: 15. Germline V CDR1 and CDR2: SQVTM, ANQGSEA. The CDR3 sequence is 16 residues long. Preparation of the TCRbeta library used unique molecular identifiers. TCRdb passed the PCR reads through MiXCR, listing each CDR3 protein once. This table has hundreds of thousands of distinct CDR3 sequences, around 17% appearing once. The material sequenced was PBMCs, mostly from graft donor cells, taken 360 days after TCRalphabeta/CD19-depleted stem cell transplant. The receptor comes from a male patient between 10 and 17 years old who had a stem cell transplant for acute lymphoblastic leukemia, so the T cells may come from the graft donor. The rearrangement joins TRBV29-1 to TRBJ1-5; 9 bases are shared with TRBD1. The CDR3 nucleotides read TGCAGCGCCTGGGACGCGACAGGGGGGGCGGATCAGCCCCAGCATTTT. It specifies CSAWDATGGADQPQHF.